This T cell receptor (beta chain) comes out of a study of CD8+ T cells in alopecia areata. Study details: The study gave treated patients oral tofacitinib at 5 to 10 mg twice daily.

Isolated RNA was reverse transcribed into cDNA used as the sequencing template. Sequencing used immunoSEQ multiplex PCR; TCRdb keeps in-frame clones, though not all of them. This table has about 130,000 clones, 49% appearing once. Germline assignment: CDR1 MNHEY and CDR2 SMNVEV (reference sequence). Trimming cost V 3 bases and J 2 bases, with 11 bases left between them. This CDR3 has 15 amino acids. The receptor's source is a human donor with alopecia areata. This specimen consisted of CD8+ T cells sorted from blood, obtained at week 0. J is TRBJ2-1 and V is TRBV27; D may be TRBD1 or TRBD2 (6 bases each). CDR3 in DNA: TGTGCCAGCAGTTTCGATAGGGGGGCCTACAATGAGCAGTTCTTC. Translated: CASSFDRGAYNEQFF.